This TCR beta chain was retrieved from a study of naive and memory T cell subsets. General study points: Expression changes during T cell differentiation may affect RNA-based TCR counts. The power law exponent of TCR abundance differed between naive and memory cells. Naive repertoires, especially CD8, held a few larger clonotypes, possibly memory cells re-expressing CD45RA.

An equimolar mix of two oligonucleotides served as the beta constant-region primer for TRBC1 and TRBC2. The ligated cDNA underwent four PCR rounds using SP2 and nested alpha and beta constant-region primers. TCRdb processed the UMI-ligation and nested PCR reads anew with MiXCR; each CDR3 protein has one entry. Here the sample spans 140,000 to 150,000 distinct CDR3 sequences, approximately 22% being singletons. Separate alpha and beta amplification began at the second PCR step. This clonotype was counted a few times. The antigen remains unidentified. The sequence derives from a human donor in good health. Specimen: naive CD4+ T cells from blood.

CDR3 sequence: CASSPPVGTGSYEQYF. CDR3 coding DNA: TGTGCCAGCTCACCACCCGTTGGGACAGGGTCCTACGAGCAGTACTTC. V gene TRBV18 combines with J gene TRBJ2-7, with TRBD1 identical over 9 bases. V was pared by 0 bases and J by 1 base, with 4 bases of the junction left unmatched. Germline V gives CDR1 KGHSH, CDR2 LQKENI. The CDR3 runs 16 residues. Looking up the rest from reference TRBV18 and TRBJ2-7 gives the full variable domain: NAGVMQNPRHLVRRRGQEARLRCSPMKGHSHVYWYRQLPEEGLKFMVYLQKENIIDESGMPKERFSAEFPKEGPSILRIQQVVRGDSAAYFCASSPPVGTGSYEQYFGPGTRLTVT.